What follows is one T cell receptor (beta chain) and its context. The antigen is unknown. The sample comes from a study of long-term antiretroviral therapy in people with HIV. General study results and limits: Increased diversity was seen after ART, yet it remained lower than in transplant donor controls.

The run of the v3.0 immunoSEQ assay was at survey level. Clones were read by immunoSEQ multiplex PCR, and TCRdb kept only the in-frame ones, dropping some. The repertoire consists of fewer than 35,000 clones, with about 85% occurring once and the leading ten covering around 8.3%. With V trimmed by 1 base and J by 3 bases, 5 bases remained unmatched. From germline, CDR1 is LGHNA and CDR2 YNFKEQ. The CDR3 consists of 15 residues. Sequencing was performed on unsorted PBMCs, taken 3 years after starting antiretroviral therapy. The chain couples TRBV4-2 to TRBJ2-7; 8 bases fit TRBD2. The sequence came from a middle-aged man with HIV. The DNA for the CDR3 is TGTGCCAGCAGCCAAGGTCCGGGGGGGAACTACGAGCAGTACTTC. Translating it yields CASSQGPGGNYEQYF.